The 22 T cell receptor beta chains below were found in one sample sequenced in a study of cytomegalovirus exposure and HLA in healthy donors. Primers for the PCR totalled 60 Vbeta and 13 Jbeta. The repertoire was sequenced with immunoSEQ multiplex PCR; TCRdb's copy has only in-frame clones and lacks some. This sample yields a few hundred thousand clones, of which around 90% are seen a single time; 1.7% belongs to the top ten. Material for sequencing was PBMCs. The receptors stem from a girl aged 2 to 9 in good health and CMV-seronegative.

The chain recombines TRBV28 with TRBJ1-2; 11 bases match TRBD1. CDR1 MDHEN and CDR2 SYDVKM come from the germline V gene. The CDR3 runs 15 residues. V lost 5 bases and J lost 6; bases outside the gene matches: 8. CDR3 DNA sequence: TGTGCCAGCAGTGTTGGGTGGGACAGGGGGGATGGCTACACCTTC. This gives the protein CASSVGWDRGDGYTF.

V and J are TRBV19 and TRBJ2-2, with TRBD2 matching over 11 bases. Per the germline V gene, CDR1 is LNHDA and CDR2 is SQIVND (reference sequence). V gave up 7 bases and J gave up 6 bases; unmatched junction bases: 10. CDR3 length: 16 residues. The CDR3 is CASTTGLAERSGELFF. CDR3 nucleotides: TGTGCCAGTACCACGGGACTAGCGGAAAGGTCCGGGGAGCTGTTTTTT. The full variable domain, in which reference TRBV19 and TRBJ2-2 provide the parts outside the CDR3, is DGGITQSPKYLFRKEGQNVTLSCEQNLNHDAMYWYRQDPGQGLRLIYYSQIVNDFQKGDIAEGYSVSREKKESFPLTVTSAQKNPTAFYLCASTTGLAERSGELFFGEGSRLTVL.

This clone was observed a handful of times. The rearrangement uses TRBV9 and TRBJ2-1; D is perhaps TRBD1 (6 bases). The V end lost 0 bases, the J end lost 7 bases, and 8 bases lay between the germline ends. Germline values: CDR1 SGDLS, CDR2 YYNGEE. The CDR3 spans 13 residues. The CDR3 sequence is CASSVGQGNEQFF. The CDR3 nucleotides are TGTGCCAGCAGCGTAGGGCAGGGGAATGAGCAGTTCTTC.

The chain uses TRBV2 and TRBJ2-7; D not resolved. There are 10 residues in the CDR3. Trimming pared 8 bases from V and 7 bases from J, leaving 9 bases between. Germline CDR1 is SNHLY and CDR2 is FYNNEI. DNA for the CDR3: TGTGCCAGCGCTGCGGTAGAGCAGTACTTC. This gives the protein CASAAVEQYF.

The genes are TRBV27 and TRBJ2-3, with 8 bases identical to TRBD1. With 6 bases clipped from V and 4 bases from J, the junction kept 3 bases outside the gene matches. The V gene's germline CDR1 is MNHEY and CDR2 SMNVEV (reference sequence). The CDR3 sequence is 13 residues long. In nucleotides, the CDR3 is TGTGCCAGCAGGGCAGGGGGCTCAGATACGCAGTATTTT. This translates into CASRAGGSDTQYF.

This clone was detected only once. The rearrangement joins TRBV29-1 to TRBJ1-2; 7 bases line up with TRBD1. Losses at the gene ends were 6 bases for V and 9 bases for J; bases not matched to a gene: 10. Germline V gene sequence: CDR1 SQVTM, CDR2 ANQGSEA. The CDR3 runs 12 residues. The CDR3 loop reads CSVATGDWRYTF. The CDR3 DNA reads TGCAGCGTAGCTACAGGGGACTGGCGCTACACCTTC. Together with reference TRBV29-1 and TRBJ1-2, the CDR3 gives the full variable domain: SAVISQKPSRDICQRGTSLTIQCQVDSQVTMMFWYRQQPGQSLTLIATANQGSEATYESGFVIDKFPISRPNLTFSTLTVSNMSPEDSSIYLCSVATGDWRYTFGSGTRLTVV.

This chain joins TRBV7-2 and TRBJ2-3, with 13 bases matching TRBD2. CDR3 length: 18 residues. The germline V gene encodes CDR1 SGHTA and CDR2 FQGNSA. With 1 base clipped from V and 6 bases from J, the junction kept 10 bases outside the gene matches. The CDR3 loop reads CASSLVPRGTSGEDTQYF. In nucleotides, the CDR3 is TGTGCCAGCAGCTTAGTCCCCCGAGGGACTAGCGGGGAGGATACGCAGTATTTT.

This clone has only one observation. The chain employs TRBV4-1 and TRBJ2-3; TRBD2 matches at 12 bases. V dropped 2 bases and J dropped 2; count of bases not matched to a gene: 2. From germline, CDR1 is MGHRA and CDR2 YSYEKL. This CDR3 region has 16 residues. CDR3 in amino acids: CASSQLAGGYTDTQYF. The CDR3 DNA reads TGCGCCAGCAGCCAACTAGCGGGGGGGTACACAGATACGCAGTATTTT.

The genes are TRBV18 and TRBJ1-2; no clear D. Germline loops: CDR1 KGHSH, CDR2 LQKENI. The CDR3 runs 13 residues. Trimming pared 3 bases from V and 8 bases from J, leaving 13 bases between. CDR3 protein: CASSPGVAEGYTF. CDR3 nucleotide sequence: TGTGCCAGCTCACCCGGGGTGGCTGAAGGCTACACCTTC.

This clone was counted between two and nine times. This same CDR3 is encoded by further DNA sequences in the sample. This chain uses TRBV5-6 with TRBJ2-5, with TRBD2 matching over 12 bases. CDR1 is SGHDT and CDR2 is YYEEEE in the germline V gene. This CDR3 spans 15 amino acids. V dropped 0 bases and J dropped 3; count of bases not matched to a gene: 0. As DNA, the CDR3 is TGTGCCAGCAGCTTGGGACTAGCGGGAGAAGAGACCCAGTACTTC. It yields the protein CASSLGLAGEETQYF. The complete variable domain, with remaining parts taken from reference TRBV5-6 and TRBJ2-5, reads DAGVTQSPTHLIKTRGQQVTLRCSPKSGHDTVSWYQQALGQGPQFIFQYYEEEERQRGNFPDRFSGHQFPNYSSELNVNALLLGDSALYLCASSLGLAGEETQYFGPGTRLLVL.

This clone was seen once. The chain carries TRBV10-2 and TRBJ2-5; 9 positions agree with TRBD2. Looked up from germline, CDR1 is WSHSY and CDR2 is SAAADI. The V and J ends lost 3 bases and 1 base, in that order; junction bases with no gene match: 3. The CDR3 is 15 residues long. CDR3 loop: CASSDPSGAQETQYF. DNA for the CDR3: TGCGCCAGCAGTGATCCTAGCGGGGCCCAAGAGACCCAGTACTTC.

This clone was recorded only once. This chain uses TRBV7-3 with TRBJ2-2; 10 bases match TRBD2. V trimming: 5 bases; J trimming: 7 bases; junction bases outside the gene matches: 4. The CDR3 spans 14 residues. Germline V CDR1 and CDR2: SGHTA, FQGTGA. CDR3 nucleotide sequence: TGTGCCAGCAGCCTACTAGCGGGGAACGGGGAGCTGTTTTTT. It encodes CASSLLAGNGELFF.

V and J are TRBV7-2 and TRBJ2-5; 10 bases are a match to TRBD2. V was clipped by 5 bases and J by 5 bases; unmatched bases: 8. The germline V gene has CDR1 SGHTA and CDR2 FQGNSA. The CDR3 sequence is 15 residues long. The CDR3 nucleotides read TGTGCCAGCAGCCCAAGCGGGGGGGCCGCGGAGACCCAGTACTTC. It is translated as CASSPSGGAAETQYF.

The chain recombines TRBV28 with TRBJ2-3; 8 bases align to TRBD2. This CDR3 region has 15 residues. CDR1 and CDR2 (germline): MDHEN, SYDVKM. Trimming cost V 6 bases and J 0 bases; bases outside gene matches: 5. As DNA, the CDR3 is TGTGCCAGCAGGGCTAGCGGGCAGAGCACAGATACGCAGTATTTT. Its protein is CASRASGQSTDTQYF.

The genes are TRBV5-6 and TRBJ2-2; TRBD1 matches at 7 bases. Germline CDR1 and CDR2: SGHDT and YYEEEE. The CDR3 spans 17 residues. Trimming cost V 3 bases and J 2 bases; bases outside gene matches: 10. In DNA, the CDR3 is TGTGCCAGCAGCTCGCCGACAGGGCCAGGTAACACCGGGGAGCTGTTTTTT. Amino acid sequence: CASSSPTGPGNTGELFF.

The gene calls are TRBV29-1 and TRBJ2-7, with TRBD1 matching 12 bases. The germline V gene has CDR1 SQVTM and CDR2 ANQGSEA. This CDR3 is built from 15 residues. V lost 4 bases to trimming and J lost 2 bases; unmatched junction nucleotides: 6. The CDR3 protein is CSVGAGQGATYEQYF. The DNA for the CDR3 is TGCAGCGTTGGGGCGGGACAGGGGGCCACCTACGAGCAGTACTTC.

The count of this clone is one. The V call is TRBV4-1, the J call TRBJ2-3, with 7 bases lining up with TRBD2. Germline V gene data show CDR1 as MGHRA and CDR2 as YSYEKL. The junction had 6 bases not matched to a gene; V was cut back by 4 bases and J by 2 bases. This CDR3 comprises 15 residues. The CDR3 DNA sequence: TGCGCCAGCAGCCCGGCGCGGGGGTTCACAGATACGCAGTATTTT. Protein sequence: CASSPARGFTDTQYF.

The DNA of the CDR3 is TGTGCCAGCAGTTTAAAGTTGGCTAGCGGGGGACTTTACCCAGATACGCAGTATTTT. Translating it yields CASSLKLASGGLYPDTQYF. The V and J genes are TRBV27 and TRBJ2-3; TRBD2 matches at 10 bases. The CDR3 sequence is 19 residues long. Looked up from germline, CDR1 is MNHEY and CDR2 is SMNVEV (reference sequence). With 2 bases clipped from V and 4 bases from J, the junction kept 15 bases outside the gene matches.

The J gene is TRBJ1-2, the V gene TRBV6-6; TRBD1 aligns across 7 bases. This CDR3 is 13 amino acids long. V lost 2 bases, J lost 5 bases, and 2 bases stayed unmatched. Germline CDR1 reads MNHNY; CDR2 reads SVGAGI (reference sequence). CDR3 sequence: CASSYDRVYGYTF. The CDR3 bases are TGTGCCAGCAGTTACGACAGGGTGTATGGCTACACCTTC.

This chain links TRBV29-1 with TRBJ2-3; 7 bases line up with TRBD1. J gave up 5 bases and V 3 bases, and 5 bases lay outside the gene matches. Per the germline V gene, CDR1 is SQVTM and CDR2 is ANQGSEA. The CDR3 contains 13 residues. CDR3 amino acids: CSVETGYGDTQYF. The CDR3 DNA is TGCAGCGTTGAGACAGGGTATGGAGATACGCAGTATTTT.

Comments on this clone: Other DNA sequences in this specimen translate into the identical CDR3. V and J are TRBV28 and TRBJ2-1, with 11 bases matching TRBD2. Germline V gene sequence: CDR1 MDHEN, CDR2 SYDVKM. The CDR3 has 15 amino acids. The trim removed 6 bases at V and 6 bases at J, leaving 7 bases unmatched. The chain's CDR3 is CASSLSGGASNEQFF. CDR3 bases: TGTGCCAGCAGCCTTAGCGGGGGGGCCTCCAATGAGCAGTTCTTC.

The V gene is TRBV12-1, the J gene TRBJ2-1; TRBD2 is the table's D call and was not checked against the DNA. TRBV12-1 is reported as a pseudogene. There are 16 residues in the CDR3. The CDR3 loop reads CASSQTGTSNYNEQFF. The DNA of the CDR3 is TGTGCCAGCAGCCAGACCGGGACTAGCAACTACAATGAGCAGTTCTTC.